This T cell receptor (beta chain) emerged from a study of blood T cell repertoires in COVID-19. Using immunoSEQ multiplex PCR, the repertoire was profiled, and TCRdb retains in-frame clones only, with some absent. This repertoire shows more than 60,000 clones, less than 90% found once; its top ten account for 5.8%. With 6 bases removed from V and 1 base from J, the gap between germline ends came to 12 bases. CDR1 is MNHEY, CDR2 SVGAGI, per germline. This CDR3 spans 14 amino acids. This sequence joins TRBV6-5 and TRBJ1-1; TRBD1 is a possible D gene (5 bases). The sample comprised peripheral blood. The receptor was derived from a man between 60 and 70 years old with active or convalescent COVID-19. CDR3 in DNA: TGTGCCAGCAGGGCGGGACTTAAGAACACTGAAGCTTTCTTT. It encodes CASRAGLKNTEAFF.